This TCR beta chain was found in a study of spatial heterogeneity in lung cancer. Across the whole study: Alpha-chain detections were consistently fewer than beta-chain detections among the sequences. Study-wide results and limits: Mutation tallies in tumors tracked expanded intratumoral alpha and beta TCR counts.

There are many counts of this clonotype. Its antigen is not known. The sample's time point: sample taken at primary tumor resection. TCRdb redid the calling of the 5' RACE reads with MiXCR, one entry per CDR3 protein. The profile shows about 100,000 distinct CDR3 sequences, approximately 4% of them singletons. CDR1 and CDR2 from the germline V gene are SGHAT and FQNNGV. There are 15 residues in the CDR3. Trimming cost V 5 bases and J 8 bases; bases outside gene matches: 5. Source: lung tumor tissue, taken at surgery. This receptor was taken from a male donor with early-stage non-small cell lung cancer. The chain uses TRBV11-2 and TRBJ2-1, with TRBD2 matching 14 bases. This CDR3 reads CASSRPGLAGDEQFF. The CDR3 region has the DNA TGTGCCAGCAGCCGTCCGGGACTAGCGGGAGATGAGCAGTTCTTC.